These 5 T cell receptor beta chains came from one sample sequenced in a study of OX40 agonist ivuxolimab in advanced cancers. Data came from immunoSEQ multiplex PCR; TCRdb stores just in-frame clones and leaves some out. The sample has some 35,000 clones, about 80% seen once; the top ten hold 15% to 20%. The material sequenced was CD4+ or CD8+ T cells sorted from blood, taken in a trial of the OX40 agonist ivuxolimab. These receptor sequences come from an adult with an advanced solid tumor such as melanoma, head and neck, liver or kidney cancer.

The table lists this clone with a count of one. The chain links TRBV5-5 to TRBJ2-5; D unresolved. The CDR3 has 12 residues. Between the trimmed V and J ends, which lost 1 base and 1 base, there was a span of 2 bases. Germline V gene data show CDR1 as SGHKS and CDR2 as YYEKEE (reference sequence). The CDR3, as DNA: TGTGCCAGCAGCTTGTCCCAAGAGACCCAGTACTTC. This encodes CASSLSQETQYF.

The chain employs TRBV28 and TRBJ1-2; no clear D. This CDR3 is 14 amino acids long. Germline loops: CDR1 MDHEN, CDR2 SYDVKM. The ends were cut back, 1 base at V and 7 bases at J, with 13 bases in the middle. The CDR3 nucleotides are TGTGCCAGCAGTTTATCTCCGGGGTGGAGTGGCTACACCTTC. Protein product: CASSLSPGWSGYTF.

In this sample, this clone turned up a few times. Other DNA sequences within the sample encode an identical CDR3. The V call is TRBV6-1, the J call TRBJ1-3; D not resolved. The CDR3 has 17 amino acids. The V and J ends lost 1 base and 0 bases respectively, with 13 bases between them. CDR1 and CDR2 (germline): MNHNS, SASEGT. This CDR3 reads CASSEGQGPSSGNTIYF. The DNA for the CDR3 is TGTGCCAGCAGTGAAGGTCAAGGGCCGAGCTCTGGAAACACCATATATTTT.

The CDR3 DNA follows: TGTGCCAGCAGCCCCCGACAGGGGGCGTTCGGGGGCTACACCTTC. This gives the protein CASSPRQGAFGGYTF. This chain links TRBV9 with TRBJ1-2; 10 bases match TRBD1. The V gene end was trimmed by 4 bases and the J gene end by 8 bases; junction bases not matched to a gene: 11. Germline loops: CDR1 SGDLS, CDR2 YYNGEE. CDR3 length: 15 residues.

The rearrangement joins TRBV4-1 to TRBJ2-3; TRBD2 agrees at 16 bases. The CDR3 runs to 17 residues. In germline, CDR1 is MGHRA, CDR2 YSYEKL. J lost 5 bases, V lost 5 bases, and 7 bases had no gene match. This chain's CDR3 is CASSGTSGGAPGDTQYF. CDR3 in DNA: TGCGCCAGCAGCGGGACTAGCGGGGGGGCCCCGGGAGATACGCAGTATTTT.